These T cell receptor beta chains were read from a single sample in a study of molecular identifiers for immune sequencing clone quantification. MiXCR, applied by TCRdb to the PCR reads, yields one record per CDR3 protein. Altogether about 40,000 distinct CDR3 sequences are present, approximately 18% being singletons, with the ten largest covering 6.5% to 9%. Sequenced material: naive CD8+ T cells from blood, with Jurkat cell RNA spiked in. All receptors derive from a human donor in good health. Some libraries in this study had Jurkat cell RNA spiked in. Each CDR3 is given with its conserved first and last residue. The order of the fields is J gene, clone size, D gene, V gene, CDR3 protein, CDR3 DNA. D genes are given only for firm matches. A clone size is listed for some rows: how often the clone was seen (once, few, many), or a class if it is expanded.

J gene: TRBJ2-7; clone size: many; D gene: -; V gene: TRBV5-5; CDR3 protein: CASSEGSYEQYF; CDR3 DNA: TGTGCCAGCAGCGAGGGTTCCTACGAGCAGTACTTC
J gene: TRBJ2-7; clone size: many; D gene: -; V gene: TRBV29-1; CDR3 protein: CSVEDRYEQYF; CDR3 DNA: TGCAGCGTTGAAGACAGGTACGAGCAGTACTTC
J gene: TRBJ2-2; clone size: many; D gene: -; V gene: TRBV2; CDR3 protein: CARRNREPNTGELFF; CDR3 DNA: TGTGCCAGGAGGAACCGGGAACCCAACACCGGGGAGCTGTTTTTT
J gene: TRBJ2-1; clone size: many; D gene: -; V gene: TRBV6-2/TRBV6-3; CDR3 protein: CASTQGGHEQFF; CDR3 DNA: TGTGCCAGCACCCAAGGGGGGCATGAGCAGTTCTTC
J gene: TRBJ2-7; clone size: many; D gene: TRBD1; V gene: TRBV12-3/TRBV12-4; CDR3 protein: CASSRTGMYEQYF; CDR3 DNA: TGTGCCAGCAGTCGGACAGGGATGTACGAGCAGTACTTC
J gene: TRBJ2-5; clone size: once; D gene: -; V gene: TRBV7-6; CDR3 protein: CASSPGPLYQETQYF; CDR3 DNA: TGTGCCAGCAGCCCCGGGCCTCTGTACCAAGAGACCCAGTACTTC
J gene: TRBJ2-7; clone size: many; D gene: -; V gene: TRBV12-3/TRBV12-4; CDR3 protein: CASSLGREQYF; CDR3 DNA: TGTGCCAGCAGTTTGGGCCGGGAGCAGTACTTC
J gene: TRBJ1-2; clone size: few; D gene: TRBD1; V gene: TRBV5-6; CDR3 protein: CASSFGQGPWGYTF; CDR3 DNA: TGTGCCAGCAGCTTTGGACAGGGGCCTTGGGGCTACACCTTC
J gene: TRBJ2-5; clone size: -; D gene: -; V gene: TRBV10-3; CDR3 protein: CAISDPPEETQYF; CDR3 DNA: TGTGCCATCAGTGACCCACCGGAAGAGACCCAGTACTTC
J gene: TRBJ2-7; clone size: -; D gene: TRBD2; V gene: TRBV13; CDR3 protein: CASRTSGSSYERYF; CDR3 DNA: TGTGCCAGCAGAACTAGCGGGAGCTCCTACGAGCGGTACTTC
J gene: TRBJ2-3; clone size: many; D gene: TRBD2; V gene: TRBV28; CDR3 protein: CASSLSGRAVKDTQYF; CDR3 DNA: TGTGCCAGCAGCCTTAGCGGGAGGGCCGTAAAAGATACGCAGTATTTT
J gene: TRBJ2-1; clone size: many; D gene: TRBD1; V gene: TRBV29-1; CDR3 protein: CSVGGQGTYNEQFF; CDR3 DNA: TGCAGCGTTGGCGGACAGGGAACCTACAATGAGCAGTTCTTC
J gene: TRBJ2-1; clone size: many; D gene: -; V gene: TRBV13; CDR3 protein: CASSPPDPRRATQFF; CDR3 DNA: TGTGCCAGCAGCCCCCCCGACCCCCGTCGGGCGACACAGTTCTTC
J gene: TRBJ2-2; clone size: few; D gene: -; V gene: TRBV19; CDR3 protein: CASSLEGARTGELFF; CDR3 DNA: TGTGCCAGTAGTCTGGAGGGGGCGCGGACCGGGGAGCTGTTTTTT
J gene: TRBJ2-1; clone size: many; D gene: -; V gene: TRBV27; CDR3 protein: CASSWGGRNEQFF; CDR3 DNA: TGTGCCAGCAGTTGGGGGGGCCGCAATGAGCAGTTCTTC
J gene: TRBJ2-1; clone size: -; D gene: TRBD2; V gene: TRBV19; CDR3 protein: CASREGLAVYNEQFF; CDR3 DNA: TGTGCCAGTAGAGAGGGACTAGCGGTCTACAATGAGCAGTTCTTC
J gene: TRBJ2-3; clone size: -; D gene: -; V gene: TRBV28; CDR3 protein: CASSFGVYGGSTNTQYF; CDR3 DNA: TGTGCCAGCAGTTTTGGGGTGTATGGCGGAAGCACAAATACGCAGTATTTT
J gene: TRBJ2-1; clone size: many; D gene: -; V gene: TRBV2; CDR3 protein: CASTILVGSYNEQFF; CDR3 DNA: TGTGCCAGTACAATCCTAGTAGGCTCCTACAATGAGCAGTTCTTC
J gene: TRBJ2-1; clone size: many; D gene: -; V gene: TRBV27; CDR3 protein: CASSLSAGIRSYNEQFF; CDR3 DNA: TGTGCCAGCAGTTTATCTGCCGGCATACGCTCCTACAATGAGCAGTTCTTC
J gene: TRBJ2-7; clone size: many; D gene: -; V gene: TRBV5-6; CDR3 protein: CASSWRPLAREQYF; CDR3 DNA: TGTGCCAGCAGCTGGAGGCCACTAGCTCGGGAGCAGTACTTC